Detailed here is one T cell receptor (beta chain). Its target is unknown. Nobody among the patients had been given any treatment before thyroid surgery. CDR3 length equals 16 residues. Looked up from germline, CDR1 is DFQATT and CDR2 is SNEGSKA (reference sequence). V lost 2 bases and J 2 bases, leaving 16 bases between the germline ends. Source study methods: CDR3 differences across clinicopathological groups were used to build a distant-metastasis classifier for papillary thyroid cancer. TCRdb re-called the PCR reads via MiXCR. What appears here as the V and J calls and clone size reflects TCRdb's work, not the paper's. The sample lists 13,000 or so clones, 25% to 35% seen once, with 3.9% in the top ten. This specimen comes from a study of metastatic and nonmetastatic thyroid tumors. Study overall: It was across blood and tumor or nodule tissue from malignant and benign thyroid patients that repertoires were compared.

The study's findings and limits: The reported finding was significantly higher TCR beta diversity in malignant thyroid tumors relative to benign nodules, in blood and tumor.

The sequence was collected from a female donor with papillary thyroid cancer or a benign thyroid nodule (not recorded which). Some clones in this sample may be carry-over from other donors' samples. This chain uses TRBV20-1 with TRBJ2-1; D possibly uses TRBD1 or TRBD2 (5 bases each). Sequenced: blood. Here the CDR3 reads CSARPSRGVTYNEQFF. CDR3 nucleotides: TGCAGTGCTAGACCCTCCAGAGGGGTGACCTACAATGAGCAGTTCTTC.